This TCR beta chain was obtained from a study of shared clonotypes between healthy human individuals. About the study: Donors, aged 18 to 49, were two women and three men. Findings of the study overall: Clonotypes not shared had lower generation probabilities than those common to all four donors.

Each PCR replicate from the sorted subsets contained 200 to 250 ng DNA, which is 25,000 to 30,000 T cell genomes. Method: immunoSEQ multiplex PCR; TCRdb's copy keeps in-frame clones and lacks some. The sample records about 2.4 million clones, around nine tenths being singletons. Recent vaccinations or acute infections were absent in the healthy HIV-negative adult donors. This CDR3 spans 13 amino acids. Germline values: CDR1 MNHNS, CDR2 SASEGT. The ends were cut back, 3 bases at V and 2 bases at J, with 8 bases in the middle. A remark on this clone: Its antigen is undetermined.

The sample comprised naive CD4+ T cells sorted from blood. The subset is: CD45RA+ positively selected. This sequence joins TRBV6-1 and TRBJ2-7, with no clear D. The clonotype was recovered from a man aged 18-30 years in good health. CDR3 sequence: CASSDWVPYEQYF. CDR3 DNA: TGTGCCAGCAGTGATTGGGTTCCCTACGAGCAGTACTTC.